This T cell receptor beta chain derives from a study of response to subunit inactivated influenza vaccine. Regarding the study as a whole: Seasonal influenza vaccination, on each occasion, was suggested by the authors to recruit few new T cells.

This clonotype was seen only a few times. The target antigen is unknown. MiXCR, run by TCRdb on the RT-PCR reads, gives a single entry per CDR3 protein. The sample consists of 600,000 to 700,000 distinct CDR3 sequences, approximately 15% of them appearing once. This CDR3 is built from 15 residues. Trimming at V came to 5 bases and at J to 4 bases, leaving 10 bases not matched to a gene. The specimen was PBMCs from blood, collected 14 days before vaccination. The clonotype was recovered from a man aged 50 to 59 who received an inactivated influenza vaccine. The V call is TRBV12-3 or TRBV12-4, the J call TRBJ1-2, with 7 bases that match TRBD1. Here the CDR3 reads CASSTLTDRFYGYTF. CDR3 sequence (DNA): TGTGCCAGCAGTACTTTAACGGACAGGTTCTATGGCTACACCTTC.